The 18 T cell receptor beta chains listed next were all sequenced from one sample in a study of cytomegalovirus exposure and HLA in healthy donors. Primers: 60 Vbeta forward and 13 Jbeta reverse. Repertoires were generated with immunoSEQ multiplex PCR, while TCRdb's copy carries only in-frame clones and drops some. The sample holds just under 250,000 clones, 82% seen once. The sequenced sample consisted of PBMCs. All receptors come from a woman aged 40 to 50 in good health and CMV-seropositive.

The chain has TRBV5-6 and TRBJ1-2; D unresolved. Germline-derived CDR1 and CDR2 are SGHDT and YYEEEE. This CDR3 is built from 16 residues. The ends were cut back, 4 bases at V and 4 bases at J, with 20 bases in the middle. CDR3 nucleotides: TGTGCCAGCAGCCCCTTATTACAGCCCGTGTCCTATGGCTACACCTTC. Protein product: CASSPLLQPVSYGYTF.

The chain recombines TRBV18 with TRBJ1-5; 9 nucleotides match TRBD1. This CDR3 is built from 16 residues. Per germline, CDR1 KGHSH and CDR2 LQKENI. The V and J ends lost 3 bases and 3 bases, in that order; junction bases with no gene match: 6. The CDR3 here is CASSPSGQGDNQPQHF. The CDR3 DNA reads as TGTGCCAGCTCACCGTCGGGACAGGGTGACAATCAGCCCCAGCATTTT.

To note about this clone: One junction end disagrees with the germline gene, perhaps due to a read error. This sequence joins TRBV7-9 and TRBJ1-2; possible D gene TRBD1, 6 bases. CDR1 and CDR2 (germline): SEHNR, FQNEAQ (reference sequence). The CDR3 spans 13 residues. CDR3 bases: TGTTCCAGCAGCCTACAGGGATGGGATGGCTACACCTTC. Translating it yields CSSSLQGWDGYTF.

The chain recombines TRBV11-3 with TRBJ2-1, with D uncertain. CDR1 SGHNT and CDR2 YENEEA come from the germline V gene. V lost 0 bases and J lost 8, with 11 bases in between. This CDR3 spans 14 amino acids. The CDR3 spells CASSLESSLHEQFF. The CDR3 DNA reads TGTGCCAGCAGCTTAGAGTCTAGTCTCCATGAGCAGTTCTTC.

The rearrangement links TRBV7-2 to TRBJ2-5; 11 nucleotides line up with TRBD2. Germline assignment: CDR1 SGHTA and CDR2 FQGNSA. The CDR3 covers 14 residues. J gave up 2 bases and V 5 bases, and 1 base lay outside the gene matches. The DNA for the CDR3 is TGTGCCAGCAGCACTAGCGGGGGACAAGAGACCCAGTACTTC. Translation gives CASSTSGGQETQYF.

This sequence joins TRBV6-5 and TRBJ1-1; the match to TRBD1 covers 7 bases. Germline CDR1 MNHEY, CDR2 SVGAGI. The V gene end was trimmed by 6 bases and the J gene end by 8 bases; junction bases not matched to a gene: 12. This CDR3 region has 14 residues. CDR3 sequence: CASRNSDRDAEAFF. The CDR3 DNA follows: TGTGCCAGCAGGAACTCAGACAGGGATGCCGAAGCTTTCTTT.

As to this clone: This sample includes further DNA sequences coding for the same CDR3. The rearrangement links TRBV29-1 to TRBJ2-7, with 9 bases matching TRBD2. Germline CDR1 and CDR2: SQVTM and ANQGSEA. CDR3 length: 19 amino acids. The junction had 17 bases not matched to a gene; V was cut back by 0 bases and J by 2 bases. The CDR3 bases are TGCAGCGTTGAAGATGTAGGCCTAGCGGGGTCCCTTCCACCCTACGAGCAGTACTTC. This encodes CSVEDVGLAGSLPPYEQYF.

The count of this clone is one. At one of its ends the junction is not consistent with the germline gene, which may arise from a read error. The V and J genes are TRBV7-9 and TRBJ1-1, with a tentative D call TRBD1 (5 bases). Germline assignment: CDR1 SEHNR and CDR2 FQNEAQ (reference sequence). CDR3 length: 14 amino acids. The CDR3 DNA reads TGTTCCAGCAGCTCTCCCCGGAGGGGCACTGAAGCTTTCTTT. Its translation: CSSSSPRRGTEAFF.

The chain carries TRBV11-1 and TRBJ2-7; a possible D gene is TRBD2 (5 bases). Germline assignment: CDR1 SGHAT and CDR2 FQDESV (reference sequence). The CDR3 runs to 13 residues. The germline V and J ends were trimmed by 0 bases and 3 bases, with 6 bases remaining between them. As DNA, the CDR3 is TGTGCCAGCAGCTTAGCAGGGAGCTACGAGCAGTACTTC. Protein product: CASSLAGSYEQYF.

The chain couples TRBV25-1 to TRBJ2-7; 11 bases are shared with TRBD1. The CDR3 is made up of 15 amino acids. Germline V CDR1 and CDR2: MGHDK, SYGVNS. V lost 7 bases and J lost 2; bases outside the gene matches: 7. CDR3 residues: CASIGQGAVTYEQYF. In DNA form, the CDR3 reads TGTGCCAGCATCGGACAGGGGGCGGTCACCTACGAGCAGTACTTC.

The CDR3 here is CASNDRGRNTGELFF. The CDR3 region has the DNA TGTGCCAGTAACGACAGGGGGCGGAACACCGGGGAGCTGTTTTTT. The chain carries TRBV19 and TRBJ2-2; TRBD1 matches 10 bases. Per the germline V gene, CDR1 is LNHDA and CDR2 is SQIVND (reference sequence). This CDR3 spans 15 amino acids. V trimming: 7 bases; J trimming: 1 base; junction bases outside the gene matches: 3. Based on the CDR3 plus reference TRBV19 and TRBJ2-2, the full variable domain is DGGITQSPKYLFRKEGQNVTLSCEQNLNHDAMYWYRQDPGQGLRLIYYSQIVNDFQKGDIAEGYSVSREKKESFPLTVTSAQKNPTAFYLCASNDRGRNTGELFFGEGSRLTVL.

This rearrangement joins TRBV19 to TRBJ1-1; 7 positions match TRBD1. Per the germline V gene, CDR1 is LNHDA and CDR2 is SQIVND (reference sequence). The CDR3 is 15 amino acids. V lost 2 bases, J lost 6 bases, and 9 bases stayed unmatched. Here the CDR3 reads CASSISQGFASEAFF. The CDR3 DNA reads TGTGCCAGTAGTATATCACAGGGGTTCGCTTCTGAAGCTTTCTTT. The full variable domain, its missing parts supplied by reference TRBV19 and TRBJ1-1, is DGGITQSPKYLFRKEGQNVTLSCEQNLNHDAMYWYRQDPGQGLRLIYYSQIVNDFQKGDIAEGYSVSREKKESFPLTVTSAQKNPTAFYLCASSISQGFASEAFFGQGTRLTVV.

The CDR3 sequence is CASSTTGSSYEQYF. DNA of the CDR3: TGTGCCAGTAGTACGACAGGGAGCTCCTACGAGCAGTACTTC. The chain employs TRBV19 and TRBJ2-7; TRBD1 matches 7 bases. The CDR3 sequence is 14 residues long. Trimming took 4 bases from V and 0 from J; bases not matched to a gene: 3. Germline V lookup: CDR1 LNHDA, CDR2 SQIVND (reference sequence).

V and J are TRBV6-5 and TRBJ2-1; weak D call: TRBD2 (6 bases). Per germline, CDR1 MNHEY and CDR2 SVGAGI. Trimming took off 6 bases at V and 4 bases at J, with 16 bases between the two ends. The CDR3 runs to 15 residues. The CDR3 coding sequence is TGTGCCAGCAGGTATACTGGGGGGACGTACAATGAGCAGTTCTTC. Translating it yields CASRYTGGTYNEQFF.

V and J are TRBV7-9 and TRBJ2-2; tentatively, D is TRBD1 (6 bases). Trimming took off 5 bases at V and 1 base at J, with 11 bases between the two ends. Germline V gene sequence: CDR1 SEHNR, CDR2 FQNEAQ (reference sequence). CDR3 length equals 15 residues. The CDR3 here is CASSTWGRNTGELFF. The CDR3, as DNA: TGTGCCAGCAGCACCTGGGGGCGGAACACCGGGGAGCTGTTTTTT. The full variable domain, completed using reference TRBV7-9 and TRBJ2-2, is DTGVSQNPRHKITKRGQNVTFRCDPISEHNRLYWYRQTLGQGPEFLTYFQNEAQLEKSRLLSDRFSAERPKGSFSTLEIQRTEQGDSAMYLCASSTWGRNTGELFFGEGSRLTVL.

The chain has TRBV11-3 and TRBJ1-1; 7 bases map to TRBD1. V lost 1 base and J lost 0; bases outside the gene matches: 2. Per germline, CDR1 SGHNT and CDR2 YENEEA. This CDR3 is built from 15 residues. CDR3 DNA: TGTGCCAGCAGCTTAGGACAGGGAGTGAACACTGAAGCTTTCTTT. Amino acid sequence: CASSLGQGVNTEAFF.

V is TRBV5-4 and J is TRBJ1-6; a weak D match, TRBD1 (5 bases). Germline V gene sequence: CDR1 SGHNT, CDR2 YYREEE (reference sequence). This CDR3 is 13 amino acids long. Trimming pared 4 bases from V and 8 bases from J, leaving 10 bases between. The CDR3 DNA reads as TGTGCCAGCAGCCGGGACTCCTATTCACCCCTCCACTTT. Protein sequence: CASSRDSYSPLHF.

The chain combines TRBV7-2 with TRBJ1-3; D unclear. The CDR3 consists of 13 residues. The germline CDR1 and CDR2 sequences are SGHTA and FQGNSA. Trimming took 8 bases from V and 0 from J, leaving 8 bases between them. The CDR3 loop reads CASHIISGNTIYF. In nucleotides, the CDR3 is TGTGCCAGCCACATAATCTCTGGAAACACCATATATTTT.